This T cell receptor beta chain derives from a study of T-cell memory formation after mild COVID-19. At the level of the study: The two donors had largely donor-specific TCR clusters. General study findings and limits: The authors did not confirm SARS-CoV-2 specificity of second-wave clones peaking day 37. Clones that contracted from day 15 to 85 were balanced CD4/CD8, while later expanders leaned CD4+. Shrinking CD4+ clones resided mostly in CM and EM, and CD8+ ones in EMRA.

TCRdb re-called the 5' RACE reads through MiXCR, storing one row per CDR3 protein. There are around 310,000 distinct CDR3 sequences in the sample; around a sixth occur only once, and 20% to 25% lies in the top ten. This clonotype was seen only a few times. As yet, its antigen is unknown. The sample consisted of PBMCs or a T cell subset sorted from them (not recorded which). The clonotype originates from a man aged 18 to 30 who had mild COVID-19 (a few samples of this study predate the infection). Cell type and time point are not known.

Here the CDR3 reads CASSLDNGETQYF. CDR3 coding DNA: TGCGCCAGCAGCTTGGACAATGGGGAGACCCAGTACTTC. This chain connects TRBV5-1 to TRBJ2-5; D is unclear. Germline values: CDR1 SGHRS, CDR2 YFSETQ. This CDR3 has 13 amino acids. The germline V and J ends were trimmed by 0 bases and 5 bases, with 8 bases remaining between them.